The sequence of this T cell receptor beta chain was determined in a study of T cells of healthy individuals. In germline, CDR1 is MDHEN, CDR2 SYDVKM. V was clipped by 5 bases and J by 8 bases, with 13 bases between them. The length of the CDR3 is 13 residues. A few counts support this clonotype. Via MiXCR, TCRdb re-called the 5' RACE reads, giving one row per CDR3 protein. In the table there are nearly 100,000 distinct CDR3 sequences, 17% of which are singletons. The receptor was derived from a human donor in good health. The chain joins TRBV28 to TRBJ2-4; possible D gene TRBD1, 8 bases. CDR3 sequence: CASSVTGGDIQYF. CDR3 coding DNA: TGTGCCAGCAGTGTTACAGGGGGGGACATTCAGTACTTC.